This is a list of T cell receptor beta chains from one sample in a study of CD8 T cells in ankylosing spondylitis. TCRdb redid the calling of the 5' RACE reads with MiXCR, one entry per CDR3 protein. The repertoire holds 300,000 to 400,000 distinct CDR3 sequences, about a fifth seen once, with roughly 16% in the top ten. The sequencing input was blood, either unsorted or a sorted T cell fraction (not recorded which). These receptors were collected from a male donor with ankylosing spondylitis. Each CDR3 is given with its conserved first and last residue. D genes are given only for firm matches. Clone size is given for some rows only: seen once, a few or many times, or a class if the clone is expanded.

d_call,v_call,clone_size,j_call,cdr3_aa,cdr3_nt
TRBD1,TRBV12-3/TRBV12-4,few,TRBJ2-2,CASSLARQGVTGELFF,TGTGCCAGCAGTTTGGCTCGGCAGGGGGTCACCGGGGAGCTGTTTTTT
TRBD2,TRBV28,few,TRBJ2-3,CASGDSGSTDTQYF,TGTGCCAGCGGAGATAGCGGGAGCACAGATACGCAGTATTTT
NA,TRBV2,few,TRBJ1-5,CASSPDIEEQPQHF,TGTGCCAGCAGTCCAGACATCGAAGAACAGCCCCAGCATTTT
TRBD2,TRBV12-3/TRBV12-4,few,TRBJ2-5,CASSLEASGALRTQYF,TGTGCCAGCAGTTTAGAGGCTAGCGGGGCTCTTAGGACCCAGTACTTC
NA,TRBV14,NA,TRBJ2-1,CASSQLTGTYNEQFF,TGTGCCAGCAGCCAATTGACCGGTACCTACAATGAGCAGTTCTTC
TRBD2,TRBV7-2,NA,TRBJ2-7,CASSFGSGLAGEQYF,TGTGCCAGCAGCTTTGGGTCTGGACTAGCGGGTGAGCAGTACTTC
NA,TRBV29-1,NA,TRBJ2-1,CSARIGGAGNEQFF,TGCAGCGCCCGAATCGGGGGCGCAGGGAATGAGCAGTTCTTC
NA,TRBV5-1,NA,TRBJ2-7,CASSLRGPIYEQYF,TGCGCCAGCAGCTTACGGGGACCTATTTACGAGCAGTACTTC
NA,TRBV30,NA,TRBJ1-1,CAWRRSLDVAFF,TGTGCCTGGAGACGGAGTCTCGATGTGGCTTTCTTT
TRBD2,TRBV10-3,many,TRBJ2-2,CAIRRGGTNTGELFF,TGTGCCATCAGAAGGGGAGGGACGAACACCGGGGAGCTGTTTTTT
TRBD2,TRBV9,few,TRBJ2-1,CASSVSGSTGNEQFF,TGTGCCAGCAGCGTCAGCGGGAGTACTGGTAATGAGCAGTTCTTC
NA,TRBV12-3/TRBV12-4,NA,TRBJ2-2,CASSFGPSHGELFF,TGTGCCAGCAGTTTCGGACCGAGCCACGGGGAGCTGTTTTTT
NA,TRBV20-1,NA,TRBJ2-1,CSARDWGGLPYNEQFF,TGCAGTGCTAGAGATTGGGGGGGGCTGCCCTACAATGAGCAGTTCTTC
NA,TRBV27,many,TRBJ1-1,CASSLVSRGTRNTEAFF,TGTGCCAGCAGTTTAGTTTCCAGAGGAACAAGAAACACTGAAGCTTTCTTT
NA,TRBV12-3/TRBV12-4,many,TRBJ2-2,CASTPSAPRGGELFF,TGTGCCAGCACCCCGTCAGCGCCCAGGGGCGGGGAGCTGTTTTTT
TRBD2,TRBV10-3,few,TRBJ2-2,CAISESGLAGYNTGELFF,TGTGCCATCAGTGAGTCGGGACTAGCGGGATATAACACCGGGGAGCTGTTTTTT
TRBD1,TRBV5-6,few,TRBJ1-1,CASSEGTGYGATEAFF,TGTGCCAGCAGCGAAGGGACAGGGTACGGGGCCACTGAAGCTTTCTTT
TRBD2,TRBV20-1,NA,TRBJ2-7,CSASRTSGRNYEQYF,TGCAGTGCTTCCCGGACTAGCGGGAGAAACTACGAGCAGTACTTC
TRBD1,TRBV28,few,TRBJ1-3,CASSLPGQGSGNTIYF,TGTGCCAGCAGCCTCCCGGGACAGGGGTCTGGAAACACCATATATTTT
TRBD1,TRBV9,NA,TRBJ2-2,CASRPTGDTGELFF,TGTGCCAGCAGACCGACAGGGGACACCGGGGAGCTGTTTTTT
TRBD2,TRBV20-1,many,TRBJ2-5,CSARTSGLQETQYF,TGCAGTGCCCGGACTAGCGGACTCCAAGAGACCCAGTACTTC
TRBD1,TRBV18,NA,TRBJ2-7,CASSLDRGRVNEQYF,TGTGCCAGCTCACTCGACAGGGGGCGAGTCAATGAGCAGTACTTC
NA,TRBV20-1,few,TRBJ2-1,CSAKSGRDSYNEQFF,TGCAGTGCTAAGAGCGGAAGAGACTCCTACAATGAGCAGTTCTTC
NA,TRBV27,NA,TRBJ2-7,CASSLWQGKGYEQYF,TGTGCCAGCAGTTTATGGCAGGGTAAAGGCTACGAGCAGTACTTC
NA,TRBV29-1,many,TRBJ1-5,CSVRQGSNQPQHF,TGCAGCGTTCGGCAGGGAAGCAATCAGCCCCAGCATTTT
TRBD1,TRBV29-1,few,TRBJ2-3,CSVGRDRADDTQYF,TGCAGCGTCGGCCGGGACAGGGCAGATGATACGCAGTATTTT
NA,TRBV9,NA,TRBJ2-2,CASSVGAVGGELFF,TGTGCCAGCAGCGTAGGAGCGGTCGGTGGGGAGCTGTTTTTT
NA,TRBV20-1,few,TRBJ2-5,CSARYSRNPQETQYF,TGCAGTGCTAGATATAGCCGGAACCCTCAAGAGACCCAGTACTTC
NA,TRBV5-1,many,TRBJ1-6,CASTLAGQPNSPLHF,TGCGCCAGCACCTTGGCAGGACAACCTAATTCACCCCTCCACTTT
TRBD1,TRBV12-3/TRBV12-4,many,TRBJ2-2,CASSLNLGTANTGELFF,TGTGCCAGCAGTTTAAATCTCGGGACAGCGAACACCGGGGAGCTGTTTTTT
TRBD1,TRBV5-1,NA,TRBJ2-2,CASSADRGFGPGELFF,TGCGCCAGCAGCGCGGACAGGGGATTCGGACCCGGGGAGCTGTTTTTT
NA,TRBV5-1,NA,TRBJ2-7,CASAQGYEQYF,TGCGCCAGCGCACAGGGCTACGAGCAGTACTTC
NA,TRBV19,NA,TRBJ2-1,CASSSLVVNEQFF,TGTGCCAGTAGTTCCCTCGTCGTCAATGAGCAGTTCTTC
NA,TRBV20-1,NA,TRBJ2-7,CSARDLPEGSSSYEQYF,TGCAGTGCTAGAGATTTACCCGAGGGTTCGAGCTCCTACGAGCAGTACTTC
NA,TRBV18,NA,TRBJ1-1,CAGSPSGLTEAFF,TGTGCCGGCTCACCCTCGGGACTCACTGAAGCTTTCTTT
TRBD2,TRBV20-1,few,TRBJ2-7,CSARDRLATEISYEQYF,TGCAGTGCTAGAGATAGACTAGCGACCGAGATTTCCTACGAGCAGTACTTC
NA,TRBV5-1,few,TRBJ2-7,CASSLVTEEQYF,TGCGCCAGCAGCTTGGTGACGGAGGAGCAGTACTTC